The TCR beta chain described here comes from a study of blood T cell repertoires in COVID-19. About the study: Spain, Italy and the United States supplied samples that represented acute and convalescent COVID-19. The cDNA or gDNA used as material had been derived from T cells, B-cell-depleted T cells, or PBMCs.

V was clipped by 6 bases and J by 5 bases, with 16 bases between them. The CDR3 runs 14 residues. Germline assignment: CDR1 LNHDA and CDR2 SQIVND (reference sequence). Original data processing: Reference gene primer amplification gave estimated nucleated cell counts. Clones were sequenced by immunoSEQ multiplex PCR, and TCRdb holds only the in-frame ones, with some missing. That table furnishes V, J and clone size, whereas the DNA furnished D and trimming. The sample includes roughly 230,000 clones, over 70% seen only once; the top ten take 7.9%. The clonotype was recovered from a woman older than 75 with acute or convalescent COVID-19. The J gene is TRBJ1-2, the V gene TRBV19; possible D gene TRBD1, 6 bases. The sequenced sample consisted of peripheral blood. The DNA of the CDR3 is TGTGCCAGTAGGGACCGGGGACATTATTATGGCTACACCTTC. Translated: CASRDRGHYYGYTF.